These 22 T cell receptor beta chains came from one sample sequenced in a study of blood T cell repertoires in COVID-19. The method was immunoSEQ multiplex PCR; TCRdb's version includes in-frame clones alone and lacks a portion of them. The sample lists about 480,000 clones, approximately 88% occurring once. The sample comprised peripheral blood. Receptors were obtained from a woman between 50 and 59 years old with COVID-19, enrolled during active disease.

The chain joins TRBV5-1 to TRBJ1-3, with no clear D. This CDR3 region has 16 residues. In germline, CDR1 is SGHRS, CDR2 YFSETQ. Trimming cost V 2 bases and J 0 bases, with 12 bases left between them. The CDR3 reads CASSFSPEPSGNTIYF. CDR3 coding DNA: TGCGCCAGCAGCTTTTCTCCAGAACCCTCTGGAAACACCATATATTTT. The full variable domain, completed using reference TRBV5-1 and TRBJ1-3, is KAGVTQTPRYLIKTRGQQVTLSCSPISGHRSVSWYQQTPGQGLQFLFEYFSETQRNKGNFPGRFSGRQFSNSRSEMNVSTLELGDSALYLCASSFSPEPSGNTIYFGEGSWLTVV.

The table lists this clone with a count of one. The chain links TRBV5-4 to TRBJ1-4, with D tentatively TRBD1 (6 bases). The CDR3 has 16 residues. Trimming took 6 bases from V and 8 from J, leaving 23 bases between them. In germline, CDR1 is SGHNT, CDR2 YYREEE (reference sequence). The CDR3 spells CASTRGGAEVQEKLFF. CDR3 DNA sequence: TGTGCCAGCACCCGGGGGGGGGCGGAGGTACAAGAAAAACTGTTTTTT.

The chain links TRBV3-1 (or the pseudogene TRBV3-2) to TRBJ2-1; 9 nucleotides line up with TRBD1. The CDR3 length is 15 residues. V shed 8 bases and J 6 bases; nucleotides not matched to a gene: 11. Germline CDR1 LGHDT, CDR2 YNNKEL (reference sequence). CDR3 protein: CASGLPGQGANEQFF. CDR3 bases: TGTGCCAGCGGCCTGCCGGGACAGGGAGCCAATGAGCAGTTCTTC.

V and J are TRBV5-4 and TRBJ1-2, with 8 bases that match TRBD1. The germline V gene encodes CDR1 SGHNT and CDR2 YYREEE (reference sequence). V trimming: 4 bases; J trimming: 7 bases; junction bases outside the gene matches: 12. The CDR3 consists of 15 residues. This CDR3 reads CASSLLDREKGGYTF. CDR3 nucleotide sequence: TGTGCCAGCAGCCTTCTGGACAGGGAGAAAGGTGGCTACACCTTC.

The chain combines TRBV21-1 with TRBJ2-3; the table assigns TRBD2, which was not confirmed against the DNA. TRBV21-1 is deemed a pseudogene. CDR3 size: 14 residues. The CDR3 region is CASSKGGDTDTQYF. CDR3 coding DNA: TGTGCCAGCAGCAAAGGCGGAGACACAGATACGCAGTATTTT.

This clone appeared once. The chain links TRBV4-2 to TRBJ1-1, with TRBD1 as a possible D gene (5 bases). V was shortened by 4 bases and J by 3 bases, with 15 bases between the two germline ends. Germline CDR1 is LGHNA and CDR2 is YNFKEQ. The CDR3 contains 15 residues. CDR3 sequence (DNA): TGTGCCAGCAGCCCCGGAGTAGGAGGGGACACTGAAGCTTTCTTT. This translates into CASSPGVGGDTEAFF.

V is TRBV6-6 and J is TRBJ2-1; no clear D gene. The V gene's germline CDR1 is MNHNY and CDR2 SVGAGI (reference sequence). Trimming shortened V by 5 bases and J by 0 bases, and 14 bases separated the two germline ends. The CDR3 loop spans 16 amino acids. CDR3 nucleotide sequence: TGTGCCAGCAGTCTATCCTCTAAAAGCTCCTACAATGAGCAGTTCTTC. It codes for CASSLSSKSSYNEQFF.

The V gene is TRBV6-4, the J gene TRBJ2-2; 11 bases align to TRBD2. The CDR3 sequence is 17 residues long. Germline V gives CDR1 MRHNA, CDR2 SNTAGT. After removal of 0 bases from V and 9 bases from J, the junction contained 9 bases not matched to a gene. In DNA, the CDR3 is TGTGCCAGCAGTGACTCGAAACTAGCGGGAGTAGTCAGGGAGCTGTTTTTT. Protein product: CASSDSKLAGVVRELFF.

This clone was counted at least ten times. This chain connects TRBV11-2 to TRBJ1-1; D possibly corresponds to TRBD1 (6 bases). The CDR3 is 14 residues long. V was trimmed by 3 bases and J by 1 base, leaving 9 bases between them. From germline, CDR1 is SGHAT and CDR2 FQNNGV. CDR3 DNA: TGTGCCAGCAGCTTCGGGACATCGAACACTGAAGCTTTCTTT. This gives the protein CASSFGTSNTEAFF.

The chain employs TRBV6-4 and TRBJ1-1; 7 positions agree with TRBD1. This CDR3 comprises 14 residues. The J segment lost 5 bases and the V segment lost 2 bases, leaving 5 bases of the junction unmatched. Germline CDR1 is MRHNA and CDR2 is SNTAGT. The DNA of the CDR3 is TGTGCCAGCAGTGACGTAGCAGGGGGAACTGAAGCTTTCTTT. Translation: CASSDVAGGTEAFF.

This sequence joins TRBV12-3 or TRBV12-4 and TRBJ1-2; the D is unclear. The length of the CDR3 is 12 residues. The V end was cut by 4 bases, the J end by 5 bases, with 8 bases between. The CDR3 region is CASSSYRYGYTF. In DNA form, the CDR3 reads TGTGCCAGCAGTTCCTACCGGTATGGCTACACCTTC.

The chain recombines TRBV5-1 with TRBJ2-1; D not certain. This CDR3 comprises 15 residues. The germline V gene has CDR1 SGHRS and CDR2 YFSETQ. The ends were cut back, 4 bases at V and 0 bases at J, with 11 bases in the middle. CDR3 protein: CASSPKMSSYNEQFF. For the CDR3, the DNA is TGCGCCAGCAGCCCGAAGATGAGCTCCTACAATGAGCAGTTCTTC.

V gene TRBV11-1 combines with J gene TRBJ2-6; D might be TRBD1 (6 bases). Looked up from germline, CDR1 is SGHAT and CDR2 is FQDESV (reference sequence). V shed 1 base and J shed 5 bases, with 9 bases lying between them. The CDR3 is 15 residues long. The CDR3, as DNA: TGTGCCAGCAGCTTAGGCACAGGGAGGGCCAACGTCCTGACTTTC. Translation: CASSLGTGRANVLTF. Drawing the rest from reference TRBV11-1 and TRBJ2-6, the complete variable domain is EAEVAQSPRYKITEKSQAVAFWCDPISGHATLYWYRQILGQGPELLVQFQDESVVDDSQLPKDRFSAERLKGVDSTLKIQPAELGDSAMYLCASSLGTGRANVLTFGAGSRLTVL.

The CDR3 DNA is TGTGCCAGTAGTCACAGGGGGCCCACTGAAGCTTTCTTT. Translation: CASSHRGPTEAFF. The V gene is TRBV19, the J gene TRBJ1-1; 9 bases line up with TRBD1. V lost 5 bases, J lost 4 bases, and 2 bases stayed unmatched. CDR1 and CDR2 (germline): LNHDA, SQIVND (reference sequence). The CDR3 spans 13 residues.

Turning to this clone: The junction and the germline gene differ at one end; a read error may be behind it. DNA of the CDR3: TGTGCCAGCAGCCTAGCCCTGAGGCGCACTAACTATGGCTACACCTTC. Translated, it gives CASSLALRRTNYGYTF. The chain is built from TRBV7-2 and TRBJ1-2; D ambiguous. This CDR3 has 16 residues. CDR1 is SGHTA and CDR2 is FQGNSA in the germline V gene.

The rearrangement joins TRBV2 to TRBJ1-3, with 8 bases aligning to TRBD1. The CDR3 runs to 14 residues. Trimming cost V 6 bases and J 4 bases; bases outside gene matches: 5. Germline V lookup: CDR1 SNHLY, CDR2 FYNNEI. CDR3 amino acids: CASRTGGPGNTIYF. The CDR3 DNA sequence: TGTGCCAGCAGAACAGGGGGGCCGGGAAACACCATATATTTT.

The chain couples TRBV5-1 to TRBJ1-1; no definite D call. Germline values: CDR1 SGHRS, CDR2 YFSETQ. The CDR3 runs to 15 residues. Trimming cost V 0 bases and J 4 bases, with 13 bases left between them. The CDR3, as DNA: TGCGCCAGCAGCTTGGGCACATCGCGGGGCACTGAAGCTTTCTTT. Translating gives CASSLGTSRGTEAFF.

This chain connects TRBV24-1 to TRBJ1-2; D may be TRBD1 (6 bases). V was clipped by 1 base and J by 8 bases, with 16 bases between them. CDR3 length: 15 amino acids. Germline assignment: CDR1 KGHDR and CDR2 SFDVKD. CDR3 region: CATSDFRAGVGGYTF. The CDR3 region has the DNA TGTGCCACCAGTGATTTTAGGGCAGGGGTAGGAGGCTACACCTTC.

The chain couples TRBV11-3 to TRBJ2-3, with D perhaps matching TRBD1 (5 bases). The CDR3 sequence is 15 residues long. Trimming removed 5 bases from V and 2 bases from J, with 14 bases in between. From germline, CDR1 is SGHNT and CDR2 YENEEA. CDR3 amino acids: CASSLFGAPTDTQYF. The CDR3 coding sequence is TGTGCCAGCAGCCTTTTTGGGGCTCCCACAGATACGCAGTATTTT.

To note about this clone: Other DNA sequences in this specimen translate into the identical CDR3. The chain joins TRBV9 to TRBJ1-2; D is unresolved. CDR1 is SGDLS, CDR2 YYNGEE, per germline. The V and J ends lost 0 bases and 3 bases respectively, with 6 bases between them. The CDR3 extends over 13 amino acids. The CDR3 sequence: CASSVGGDYGYTF. For the CDR3, the DNA is TGTGCCAGCAGCGTAGGAGGAGACTATGGCTACACCTTC.

The rearrangement joins TRBV28 to TRBJ2-6; 11 nucleotides match TRBD2. The V and J ends lost 4 bases and 0 bases, in that order; junction bases with no gene match: 2. In germline, CDR1 is MDHEN, CDR2 SYDVKM. The CDR3 runs 17 residues. The CDR3 coding sequence is TGTGCCAGCAGTTGGCTAGCGGGGGGCTCTGGGGCCAACGTCCTGACTTTC. It is translated as CASSWLAGGSGANVLTF.

The chain combines TRBV3-1 (or the pseudogene TRBV3-2) with TRBJ2-7; 12 bases match TRBD1. The CDR3 runs to 15 residues. The V and J ends lost 4 bases and 5 bases, in that order; junction bases with no gene match: 6. From germline, CDR1 is LGHDT and CDR2 YNNKEL (reference sequence). This chain's CDR3 is CASSPTGTGGDEQYF. As DNA, the CDR3 is TGTGCCAGCAGCCCAACCGGGACAGGGGGCGACGAGCAGTACTTC.